Following are 11 T cell receptor beta chains from one sample sequenced in a study of blood T cell repertoires in COVID-19. Clones were read by immunoSEQ multiplex PCR, and TCRdb kept only the in-frame ones, dropping some. Here the sample spans 40,000 to 45,000 clones, around three quarters being singletons. The sequenced sample consisted of peripheral blood. The source is a woman at least 80 years old with acute or convalescent COVID-19.

The genes are TRBV18 and TRBJ1-5, with 10 bases matching TRBD1. The trim removed 6 bases at V and 6 bases at J, leaving 8 bases unmatched. Per the germline V gene, CDR1 is KGHSH and CDR2 is LQKENI. The CDR3 runs to 15 residues. CDR3 sequence (DNA): TGTGCCAGCTCCCGCGGACAGGGGGAAAGTCAGCCCCAGCATTTT. Protein sequence: CASSRGQGESQPQHF.

This chain joins TRBV19 and TRBJ2-1; no reliable D call. This CDR3 is built from 13 residues. Germline V gene sequence: CDR1 LNHDA, CDR2 SQIVND (reference sequence). Trimming took 1 base from V and 4 from J, leaving 5 bases between them. The CDR3 is CASSIGLYNEQFF. CDR3 coding DNA: TGTGCCAGTAGTATAGGACTTTACAATGAGCAGTTCTTC.

This clone showed up just a few times. The V call is TRBV6-2 or TRBV6-3, the J call TRBJ2-3; 9 nucleotides line up with TRBD1. Trimming at V came to 6 bases and at J to 5 bases, leaving 9 bases not matched to a gene. This CDR3 spans 15 amino acids. Germline lookup yields CDR1 MNHEY and CDR2 SVGEGT. CDR3 sequence reads: CASSLSRQGGDTQYF. For the CDR3, the DNA is TGTGCCAGCAGCCTTTCAAGACAGGGGGGAGATACGCAGTATTTT.

CDR3 protein: CAWSVSQGNGYTF. For the CDR3, the DNA is TGTGCCTGGAGTGTAAGTCAGGGCAATGGCTACACCTTC. The chain employs TRBV30 and TRBJ1-2, with D possibly matching TRBD1 (5 bases). Germline loops: CDR1 GTSNPN, CDR2 SVGIG (reference sequence). This CDR3 has 13 residues. The V end was cut by 0 bases, the J end by 6 bases, with 11 bases between.

This clone was detected a few times. This sequence joins TRBV7-9 and TRBJ2-3; TRBD2 matches 9 bases. This CDR3 contains 14 residues. With 5 bases clipped from V and 5 bases from J, the junction kept 5 bases outside the gene matches. Per the germline V gene, CDR1 is SEHNR and CDR2 is FQNEAQ (reference sequence). CDR3 region: CASSPRTSEDTQYF. In DNA, the CDR3 is TGTGCCAGCAGCCCCAGGACTAGCGAAGATACGCAGTATTTT.

V is TRBV5-5 and J is TRBJ1-5; a possible D gene is TRBD1 (6 bases). CDR1 is SGHKS, CDR2 YYEKEE, per germline (reference sequence). The CDR3 has 14 amino acids. V lost 3 bases and J 7 bases, leaving 14 bases between the germline ends. The CDR3 sequence: CASSSRTAGQPQHF. CDR3 nucleotide sequence: TGTGCCAGCAGCTCGCGGACAGCGGGGCAGCCCCAGCATTTT.

The sample holds one count of this clone. The chain couples TRBV5-1 to TRBJ2-7; 7 bases fit TRBD1. The ends lost 3 bases at V and 5 bases at J; junction bases unmatched: 8. The CDR3 is 14 amino acids. Germline values: CDR1 SGHRS, CDR2 YFSETQ. The CDR3 nucleotides read TGCGCCAGCAGCTCTTACAGGGGAACCGACGAGCAGTACTTC. It translates to CASSSYRGTDEQYF.

This sequence joins TRBV6-1 and TRBJ2-3; 11 nucleotides align to TRBD2. This CDR3 is built from 16 residues. V lost 4 bases and J lost 8; bases outside the gene matches: 11. Germline assignment: CDR1 MNHNS and CDR2 SASEGT. CDR3 amino acids: CASSGLLAGGPRTQYF. The CDR3, as DNA: TGTGCCAGCAGTGGACTTCTAGCGGGAGGCCCTCGTACGCAGTATTTT.

The genes are TRBV4-1 and TRBJ2-3, with D uncertain. Per the germline V gene, CDR1 is MGHRA and CDR2 is YSYEKL. This CDR3 contains 13 residues. The V end was cut by 0 bases, the J end by 4 bases, with 5 bases between. The CDR3 sequence is CASSQDAPDTQYF. As DNA, the CDR3 is TGCGCCAGCAGCCAAGATGCGCCAGATACGCAGTATTTT.

The V call is TRBV9, the J call TRBJ1-1, with 10 bases that match TRBD1. Losses at the gene ends were 0 bases for V and 5 bases for J; bases not matched to a gene: 4. CDR1 is SGDLS and CDR2 is YYNGEE in the germline V gene. CDR3 length: 15 residues. DNA of the CDR3: TGTGCCAGCAGCGTAGGGACAGGGGGAAGTACTGAAGCTTTCTTT. Translating it yields CASSVGTGGSTEAFF. Supplemented by reference TRBV9 and TRBJ1-1, the full variable domain reads DSGVTQTPKHLITATGQRVTLRCSPRSGDLSVYWYQQSLDQGLQFLIQYYNGEERAKGNILERFSAQQFPDLHSELNLSSLELGDSALYFCASSVGTGGSTEAFFGQGTRLTVV.

V is TRBV5-1 and J is TRBJ2-7; weak D call: TRBD1 (6 bases). Trimming removed 4 bases from V and 4 bases from J, with 9 bases in between. Germline assignment: CDR1 SGHRS and CDR2 YFSETQ. This CDR3 is 12 amino acids long. The CDR3 DNA reads TGCGCCAGCAGCAGGGACACATACGAGCAGTACTTC. Amino acids: CASSRDTYEQYF.